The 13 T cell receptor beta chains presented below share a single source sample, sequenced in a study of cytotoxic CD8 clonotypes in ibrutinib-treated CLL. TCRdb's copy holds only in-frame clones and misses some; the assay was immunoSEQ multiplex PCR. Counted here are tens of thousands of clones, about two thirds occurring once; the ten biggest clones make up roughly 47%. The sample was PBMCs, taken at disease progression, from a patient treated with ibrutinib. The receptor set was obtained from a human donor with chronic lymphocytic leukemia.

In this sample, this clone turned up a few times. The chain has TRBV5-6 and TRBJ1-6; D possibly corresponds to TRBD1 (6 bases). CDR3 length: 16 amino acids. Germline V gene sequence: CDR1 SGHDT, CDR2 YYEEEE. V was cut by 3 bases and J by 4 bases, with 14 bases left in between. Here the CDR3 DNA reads TGTGCCAGCAGCTCCTACCGGACAGCTTATAATTCACCCCTCCACTTT. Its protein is CASSSYRTAYNSPLHF. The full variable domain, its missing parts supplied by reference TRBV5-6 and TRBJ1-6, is DAGVTQSPTHLIKTRGQQVTLRCSPKSGHDTVSWYQQALGQGPQFIFQYYEEEERQRGNFPDRFSGHQFPNYSSELNVNALLLGDSALYLCASSSYRTAYNSPLHFGNGTRLTVT.

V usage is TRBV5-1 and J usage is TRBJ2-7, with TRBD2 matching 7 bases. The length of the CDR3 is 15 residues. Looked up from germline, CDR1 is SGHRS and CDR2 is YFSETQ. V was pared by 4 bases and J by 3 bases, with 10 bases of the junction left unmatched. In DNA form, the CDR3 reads TGCGCCAGCAGCGTGGAAAGCGGGGAGAACTACGAGCAGTACTTC. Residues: CASSVESGENYEQYF.

The DNA of the CDR3 is TGTGCCAGCAGCTGGGGGACAGGGAACACTGAAGCTTTCTTT. It encodes CASSWGTGNTEAFF. The rearrangement links TRBV7-8 to TRBJ1-1; 8 positions match TRBD1. Per the germline V gene, CDR1 is SGHVS and CDR2 is FQNEAQ. V lost 4 bases and J lost 1; bases outside the gene matches: 2. This CDR3 comprises 14 residues. The variable domain in full, completed from reference TRBV7-8 and TRBJ1-1, reads GAGVSQSPRYKVAKRGQDVALRCDPISGHVSLFWYQQALGQGPEFLTYFQNEAQLDKSGLPSDRFFAERPEGSVSTLKIQRTQQEDSAVYLCASSWGTGNTEAFFGQGTRLTVV.

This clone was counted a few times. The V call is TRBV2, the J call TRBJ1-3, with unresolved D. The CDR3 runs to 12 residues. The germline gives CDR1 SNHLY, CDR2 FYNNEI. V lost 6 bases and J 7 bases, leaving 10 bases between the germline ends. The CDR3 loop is CASSPTTNTIYF. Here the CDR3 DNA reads TGTGCCAGCAGCCCCACCACGAACACCATATATTTT.

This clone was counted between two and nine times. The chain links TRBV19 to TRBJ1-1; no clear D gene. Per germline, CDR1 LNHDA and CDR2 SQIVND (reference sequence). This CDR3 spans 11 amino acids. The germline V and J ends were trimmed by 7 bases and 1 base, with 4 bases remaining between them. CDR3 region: CASTSNTEAFF. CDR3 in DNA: TGTGCCAGTACCTCGAACACTGAAGCTTTCTTT.

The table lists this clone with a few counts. In DNA, the CDR3 is TGCGCCAGCAGCCGCATACCCGACAGCTCTGGGGCCAACGTCCTGACTTTC. Translating it yields CASSRIPDSSGANVLTF. The rearrangement joins TRBV4-1 to TRBJ2-6; a weak D match, TRBD1 (5 bases). V dropped 4 bases and J dropped 0 bases, with 13 bases sitting between them. This CDR3 is 17 amino acids long. CDR1 and CDR2 from the germline V gene are MGHRA and YSYEKL.

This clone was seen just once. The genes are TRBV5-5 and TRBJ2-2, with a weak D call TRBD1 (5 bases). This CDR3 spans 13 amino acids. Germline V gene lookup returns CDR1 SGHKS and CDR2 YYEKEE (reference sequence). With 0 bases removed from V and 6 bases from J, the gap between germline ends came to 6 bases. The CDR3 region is CASSLGTSGELFF. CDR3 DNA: TGTGCCAGCAGCTTGGGGACATCCGGGGAGCTGTTTTTT.

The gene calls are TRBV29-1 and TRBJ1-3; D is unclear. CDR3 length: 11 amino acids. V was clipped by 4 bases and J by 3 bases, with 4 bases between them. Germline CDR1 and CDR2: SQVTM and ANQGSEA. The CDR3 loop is CSVGVGNTIYF. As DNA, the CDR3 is TGCAGCGTTGGAGTTGGAAACACCATATATTTT.

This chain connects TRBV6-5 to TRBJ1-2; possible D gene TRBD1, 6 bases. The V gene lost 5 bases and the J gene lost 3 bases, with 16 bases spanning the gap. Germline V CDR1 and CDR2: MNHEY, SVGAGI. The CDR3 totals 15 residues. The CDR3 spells CASSQLGGAHYGYTF. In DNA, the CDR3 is TGTGCCAGCAGTCAGTTAGGGGGGGCCCACTATGGCTACACCTTC.

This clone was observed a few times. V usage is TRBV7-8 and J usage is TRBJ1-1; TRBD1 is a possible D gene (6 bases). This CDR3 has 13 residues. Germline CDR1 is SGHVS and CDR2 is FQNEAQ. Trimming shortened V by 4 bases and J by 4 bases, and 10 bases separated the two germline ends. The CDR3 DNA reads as TGTGCCAGCAGCTCTCTCAGGGGCACTGAAGCTTTCTTT. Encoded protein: CASSSLRGTEAFF.

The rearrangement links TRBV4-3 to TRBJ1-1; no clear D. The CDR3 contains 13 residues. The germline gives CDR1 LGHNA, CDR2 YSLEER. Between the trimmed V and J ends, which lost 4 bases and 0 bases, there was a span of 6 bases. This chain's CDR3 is CASSPGLNTEAFF. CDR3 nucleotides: TGCGCCAGCAGCCCCGGCCTGAACACTGAAGCTTTCTTT.

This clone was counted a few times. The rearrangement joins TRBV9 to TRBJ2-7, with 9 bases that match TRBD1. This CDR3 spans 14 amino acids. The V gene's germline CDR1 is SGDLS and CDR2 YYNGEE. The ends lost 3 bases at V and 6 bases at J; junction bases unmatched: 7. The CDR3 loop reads CASSEGQGNGEQYF. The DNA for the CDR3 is TGTGCCAGCAGCGAGGGACAGGGCAATGGCGAGCAGTACTTC.

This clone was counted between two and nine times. CDR3 amino acids: CASSDGLAGVETQYF. The CDR3 DNA reads TGTGCCAGCAGTGACGGACTAGCGGGGGTAGAGACCCAGTACTTC. The chain employs TRBV2 and TRBJ2-5; 13 positions agree with TRBD2. CDR3 length equals 15 residues. Germline CDR1 is SNHLY and CDR2 is FYNNEI. V trimming: 3 bases; J trimming: 4 bases; junction bases outside the gene matches: 2.